A single sample gave rise to the 20 T cell receptor beta chains below, sequenced in a study of PD-L1 blockade in urothelial cancer (dated by TCRdb to the late 2010s). The method was the immunoSEQ multiplex PCR assay. Sourced from immuneACCESS, this table was stored by TCRdb with only in-frame sequences that have V and J called. A share of the clones is absent; for the studies checked, an unresolved V gene accounts for under half, and the remainder has no known explanation. For this sample there are approximately 110,000 clones; approximately 85% appear just once. Of the sample, about 2.3% falls within the top ten clones. This specimen consisted of PBMCs, obtained around atezolizumab (anti-PD-L1) treatment. These receptors all come from a man aged 45-60 years with urothelial cancer.

This chain joins TRBV2 and TRBJ2-3; D not certain. The V gene lost 0 bases and the J gene lost 2 bases, with 6 bases spanning the gap. In germline, CDR1 is SNHLY, CDR2 FYNNEI. The CDR3 is 14 amino acids. DNA of the CDR3: TGTGCCAGCAGTGAAGCCCCAGTCACAGATACGCAGTATTTT. As protein: CASSEAPVTDTQYF.

The chain carries TRBV6-4 and TRBJ2-2, with TRBD1 matching over 7 bases. Germline loops: CDR1 MRHNA, CDR2 SNTAGT. The CDR3 covers 15 residues. V was clipped by 7 bases and J by 4 bases; unmatched bases: 9. The CDR3 reads CASKRDSAFTGELFF. In nucleotides, the CDR3 is TGTGCCAGCAAAAGGGACAGTGCCTTCACCGGGGAGCTGTTTTTT.

The chain uses TRBV19 and TRBJ2-7; TRBD2 matches at 7 bases. Trimming cost V 0 bases and J 3 bases; bases outside gene matches: 8. The CDR3 contains 16 residues. Germline CDR1 LNHDA, CDR2 SQIVND (reference sequence). The CDR3 protein is CASSIDPTSPNYEQYF. In DNA form, the CDR3 reads TGTGCCAGTAGTATAGATCCGACTAGCCCGAACTACGAGCAGTACTTC.

The V and J genes are TRBV5-8 and TRBJ2-5; D gene uncertain. CDR3 size: 15 residues. V gave up 2 bases and J gave up 5 bases, with 16 bases separating them. CDR1 SGHTS and CDR2 YDEGEE come from the germline V gene. CDR3 in DNA: TGTGCCAGCAGCTTTAGTGGTACGGTCCTGGAGACCCAGTACTTC. Translated: CASSFSGTVLETQYF.

As for this clone: Other DNA sequences within the sample encode an identical CDR3. The chain is built from TRBV5-1 and TRBJ1-2; D may be TRBD1 (6 bases). The CDR3 runs to 14 residues. The V and J ends lost 0 bases and 8 bases respectively, with 14 bases between them. CDR1 SGHRS and CDR2 YFSETQ come from the germline V gene. The DNA for the CDR3 is TGCGCCAGCAGCTTGGGGACAGCTTCCTACGGCTACACCTTC. This gives the protein CASSLGTASYGYTF.

The CDR3 DNA sequence: TGTGCCAGCAGCCCAATTTACTCGGCGGCTGAGCAGTTCTTC. Amino acids: CASSPIYSAAEQFF. This rearrangement joins TRBV5-4 to TRBJ2-1; no firm D call. V lost 4 bases to trimming and J lost 9 bases, with 17 bases between them. Germline V CDR1 and CDR2: SGHNT, YYREEE (reference sequence). The CDR3 totals 14 residues. Looking up the rest from reference TRBV5-4 and TRBJ2-1 gives the full variable domain: ETGVTQSPTHLIKTRGQQVTLRCSSQSGHNTVSWYQQALGQGPQFIFQYYREEENGRGNFPPRFSGLQFPNYSSELNVNALELDDSALYLCASSPIYSAAEQFFGPGTRLTVL.

The rearrangement joins TRBV7-6 to TRBJ1-6; D not resolved. Trimming took 2 bases from V and 7 from J, leaving 12 bases between them. The CDR3 runs to 15 residues. The germline V gene has CDR1 SGHVS and CDR2 FNYEAQ. The CDR3, as DNA: TGTGCCAGCAGCTTAACCAAACAGAAAAATTCACCCCTCCACTTT. This gives the protein CASSLTKQKNSPLHF.

This clone was detected only a few times. The CDR3 bases are TGTGCCTGGAGTGTACCTGGGCAGCCGAACACTGAAGCTTTCTTT. Translating it yields CAWSVPGQPNTEAFF. The gene calls are TRBV30 and TRBJ1-1; D unclear. Trimming shortened V by 0 bases and J by 1 base, and 12 bases separated the two germline ends. CDR3 size: 15 residues. Germline CDR1 and CDR2: GTSNPN and SVGIG (reference sequence).

The V gene is TRBV13, the J gene TRBJ2-7, with a possible D match to TRBD2 (7 bases). Looked up from germline, CDR1 is PRHDT and CDR2 is FYEKMQ (reference sequence). Trimming removed 5 bases from V and 3 bases from J, with 17 bases in between. The CDR3 runs 15 residues. CDR3 sequence reads: CASSRGGATGYEQYF. CDR3 DNA sequence: TGTGCCAGCAGCCGAGGGGGGGCTACCGGCTACGAGCAGTACTTC.

The chain carries TRBV18 and TRBJ2-7, with D perhaps matching TRBD1 (6 bases). V was shortened by 3 bases and J by 0 bases, with 15 bases between the two germline ends. From germline, CDR1 is KGHSH and CDR2 LQKENI. This CDR3 region has 16 residues. This CDR3 reads CASSPRQVTSSYEQYF. CDR3 coding DNA: TGTGCCAGCTCACCTCGACAGGTAACCAGCTCCTACGAGCAGTACTTC.

The CDR3 DNA follows: TGTGCCAGCAGCCCCCCGGGAGGGGCGGGATCCTCCTACAATGAGCAGTTCTTC. As protein: CASSPPGGAGSSYNEQFF. V is TRBV7-9 and J is TRBJ2-1; 8 positions match TRBD2. The ends lost 5 bases at V and 0 bases at J; junction bases unmatched: 12. Germline CDR1 is SEHNR and CDR2 is FQNEAQ (reference sequence). The CDR3 runs 18 residues.

The rearrangement joins TRBV5-1 to TRBJ2-1; 7 nucleotides agree with TRBD2. J gave up 7 bases and V 3 bases, and 16 bases lay outside the gene matches. This CDR3 spans 17 amino acids. Germline V gene sequence: CDR1 SGHRS, CDR2 YFSETQ. This CDR3 is CASSSPKPGGRENEQFF. CDR3 sequence (DNA): TGCGCCAGCAGCTCTCCTAAGCCGGGAGGTCGGGAGAATGAGCAGTTCTTC. Complete variable domain (other parts from reference TRBV5-1 and TRBJ2-1): KAGVTQTPRYLIKTRGQQVTLSCSPISGHRSVSWYQQTPGQGLQFLFEYFSETQRNKGNFPGRFSGRQFSNSRSEMNVSTLELGDSALYLCASSSPKPGGRENEQFFGPGTRLTVL.

The table lists this clone with a count of one. The chain combines TRBV7-2 with TRBJ1-1; TRBD1 might be the D (6 bases). CDR1 and CDR2 from the germline V gene are SGHTA and FQGNSA. V was cut by 3 bases and J by 1 base, with 9 bases left in between. There are 14 residues in the CDR3. DNA for the CDR3: TGTGCCAGCAGCTTTGGGACAAGGAACACTGAAGCTTTCTTT. Protein sequence: CASSFGTRNTEAFF. The variable domain in full, with the rest retrieved from reference TRBV7-2 and TRBJ1-1, is GAGVSQSPSNKVTEKGKDVELRCDPISGHTALYWYRQSLGQGLEFLIYFQGNSAPDKSGLPSDRFSAERTGGSVSTLTIQRTQQEDSAVYLCASSFGTRNTEAFFGQGTRLTVV.

In nucleotides, the CDR3 is TGTGCCAGCAGCGCCACTAGCGGGAACACCGGGGAGCTGTTTTTT. Protein: CASSATSGNTGELFF. V and J are TRBV9 and TRBJ2-2, with 8 bases that match TRBD2. CDR3 length: 15 residues. Losses at the gene ends were 3 bases for V and 1 base for J; bases not matched to a gene: 2. Germline V gene data show CDR1 as SGDLS and CDR2 as YYNGEE. The full variable domain, in which reference TRBV9 and TRBJ2-2 provide the parts outside the CDR3, is DSGVTQTPKHLITATGQRVTLRCSPRSGDLSVYWYQQSLDQGLQFLIQYYNGEERAKGNILERFSAQQFPDLHSELNLSSLELGDSALYFCASSATSGNTGELFFGEGSRLTVL.

The J gene is TRBJ2-1, the V gene TRBV5-1, with D maybe TRBD2 (5 bases). V was clipped by 0 bases and J by 7 bases, with 11 bases between them. The CDR3 loop spans 14 amino acids. CDR1 and CDR2 (germline): SGHRS, YFSETQ. DNA of the CDR3: TGCGCCAGCAGCTTGGCGCGTCCGGGGAATGAGCAGTTCTTC. Its translation: CASSLARPGNEQFF.

The chain uses TRBV5-1 and TRBJ2-1; TRBD2 aligns across 12 bases. V trimming: 0 bases; J trimming: 7 bases; junction bases outside the gene matches: 8. The germline CDR1 and CDR2 sequences are SGHRS and YFSETQ. The CDR3 is 17 residues long. DNA of the CDR3: TGCGCCAGCAGCTTGGGCCCCCTAGCGGGAGGGCCGAATGAGCAGTTCTTC. Amino acid sequence: CASSLGPLAGGPNEQFF.

The chain employs TRBV6-5 and TRBJ1-1; possibly TRBD1 for D (5 bases). V lost 5 bases to trimming and J lost 0 bases, with 7 bases between them. This CDR3 contains 13 residues. Germline CDR1 and CDR2: MNHEY and SVGAGI. In DNA, the CDR3 is TGTGCCAGCAGTGGACACTTGAACACTGAAGCTTTCTTT. As protein: CASSGHLNTEAFF.

The chain recombines TRBV28 with TRBJ1-2, with D possibly being TRBD1 (5 bases). CDR1 and CDR2 from the germline V gene are MDHEN and SYDVKM. The ends were cut back, 7 bases at V and 5 bases at J, with 20 bases in the middle. The CDR3 extends over 15 amino acids. CDR3 sequence reads: CASTLGHRGIYGYTF. The CDR3 nucleotides are TGTGCCAGCACCCTGGGGCATCGGGGGATTTATGGCTACACCTTC.

The chain couples TRBV12-5 to TRBJ2-7; the D gene is possibly TRBD2 (6 bases). Germline V gene sequence: CDR1 LGHNT, CDR2 FRNRAP. The CDR3 is 21 amino acids. Between the trimmed V and J ends, which lost 7 bases and 0 bases, there was a span of 34 bases. The chain's CDR3 is CASEFLSWDFSPLLGSYEQYF. Here the CDR3 DNA reads TGTGCTAGTGAGTTCTTATCGTGGGACTTCTCCCCCTTGCTCGGCTCCTACGAGCAGTACTTC.

The rearrangement links TRBV6-5 to TRBJ1-2; 7 bases are shared with TRBD1. Germline CDR1 is MNHEY and CDR2 is SVGAGI. Trimming cost V 6 bases and J 4 bases; bases outside gene matches: 8. The CDR3 consists of 14 residues. The CDR3 region has the DNA TGTGCCAGCAGCCCCGACAGGGCTGGCTATGGCTACACCTTC. It specifies CASSPDRAGYGYTF.